These T cell receptor beta chains were read from a single sample in a study of PD-1 blockade in mismatch repair-deficient tumors. Method: immunoSEQ multiplex PCR; TCRdb's copy keeps in-frame clones and lacks some. In the table there are 14,000 or so clones, roughly 84% of which are singletons. Sequenced material: PBMCs, taken about 15 weeks after starting pembrolizumab. These receptor sequences come from an adult with mismatch repair-deficient cancer. Each CDR3 is given with its conserved first and last residue. The D gene is left open where the match is weak. Clone size, where shown, is once, few, many, or a class for clones that have expanded.

. TRBJ2-6 TRBV2 . CASRRDSGANVLTF TGTGCCAGCCGCAGGGATTCTGGGGCCAACGTCCTGACTTTC
once TRBJ2-1 TRBV7-2 . CASSPSGSSYNEQFF TGTGCCAGCAGCCCCTCGGGTAGCTCCTACAATGAGCAGTTCTTC
. TRBJ1-5 TRBV28 TRBD1 CASSSWTGGGVRNQPQHF TGTGCCAGCAGTTCTTGGACAGGGGGAGGGGTTCGCAATCAGCCCCAGCATTTT
. TRBJ1-3 TRBV6-1 TRBD1 CATDRVSGNTIYF TGTGCCACCGACAGGGTGTCCGGAAACACCATATATTTT
. TRBJ1-2 TRBV7-2 . CASSLGYLSGGYTF TGTGCCAGCAGCTTAGGTTACCTTTCGGGGGGCTACACCTTC
. TRBJ1-5 TRBV5-1 . CASSSGGSNQPQHF TGCGCCAGCAGCTCGGGTGGTAGCAATCAGCCCCAGCATTTT
. TRBJ2-3 TRBV4-2 TRBD2 CASSQELARGTDTQYF TGTGCCAGCAGCCAGGAACTAGCGCGCGGCACAGATACGCAGTATTTT
. TRBJ2-3 TRBV28 . CASRFGGSWDTQYF TGTGCCAGCAGGTTTGGGGGGTCATGGGATACGCAGTATTTT
. TRBJ2-7 TRBV5-1 . CASSRGTGEAYEQYF TGCGCCAGCAGCCGTGGCACAGGGGAGGCCTACGAGCAGTACTTC
once TRBJ1-1 TRBV5-1 TRBD1 CASSFLGQGYTEAFF TGCGCCAGCAGTTTCCTTGGACAGGGGTACACTGAAGCTTTCTTT
. TRBJ2-7 TRBV11-2 . CASSLSEAAYGVGEDEQYF TGTGCCAGCAGCTTATCAGAAGCGGCCTACGGCGTCGGGGAGGACGAGCAGTACTTC
. TRBJ2-6 TRBV15 . CATSRLYSGANVLTF TGTGCCACCAGCAGACTGTACTCTGGGGCCAACGTCCTGACTTTC
few TRBJ2-7 TRBV6-5 TRBD1 CASTADRGGYEQYF TGTGCCAGCACCGCGGACAGGGGCGGCTACGAGCAGTACTTC
. TRBJ2-1 TRBV2 TRBD2 CASSEFGLANEQFF TGTGCCAGCAGTGAATTTGGACTAGCGAATGAGCAGTTCTTC
. TRBJ1-1 TRBV18 . CASSSGASTEAFF TGTGCCAGCTCATCGGGAGCGTCTACTGAAGCTTTCTTT
. TRBJ2-7 TRBV6-5 . CASRITGSYEQYF TGTGCCAGCAGAATAACAGGGTCCTACGAGCAGTACTTC
. TRBJ2-7 TRBV20-1 . CSANPHEGQYF TGCAGTGCTAACCCACACGAGGGGCAGTACTTC
. TRBJ2-1 TRBV7-2 TRBD2 CASSSWGTSGPYNEQFF TGTGCCAGCAGCTCCTGGGGGACTAGCGGGCCCTACAATGAGCAGTTCTTC
. TRBJ2-6 TRBV9 TRBD2 CASSAGGGAGANVLTF TGTGCCAGCAGCGCGGGAGGGGGAGCTGGGGCCAACGTCCTGACTTTC
. TRBJ2-7 TRBV7-2 TRBD1 CASSPQGNGDYEQYF TGTGCCAGCAGCCCACAGGGGAACGGGGACTACGAGCAGTACTTC
. TRBJ2-1 TRBV27 . CASSPQALAELVF TGTGCCAGCAGTCCGCAGGCTTTAGCGGAGCTGGTCTTC
. TRBJ2-7 TRBV19 . CASSMQGGEQYF TGTGCCAGTAGTATGCAGGGTGGGGAGCAGTACTTC
. TRBJ1-1 TRBV6-5 . CASTIGSDRNTEAFF TGTGCCAGCACCATTGGGTCCGACAGGAACACTGAAGCTTTCTTT
. TRBJ2-1 TRBV5-1 TRBD2 CASRAGLASNEQFF TGCGCCAGCAGGGCGGGACTAGCGAGCAATGAGCAGTTCTTC
. TRBJ1-5 TRBV6-1 . CASSDQGRKSNQPQHF TGTGCCAGCAGTGATCAGGGCAGGAAAAGCAATCAGCCCCAGCATTTT
. TRBJ1-1 TRBV7-3 . CASSAVMNTEAFF TGTGCCAGCAGCGCGGTCATGAACACTGAAGCTTTCTTT
. TRBJ1-1 TRBV2 . CANGQQNTEAFF TGTGCTAACGGACAGCAGAACACTGAAGCTTTCTTT
. TRBJ1-4 TRBV11-3 TRBD1 CASSFRDSNEKLFF TGTGCCAGCAGCTTCCGGGACAGCAATGAAAAACTGTTTTTT
. TRBJ2-1 TRBV27 . CASSPGTRGYNEQFF TGTGCCAGCAGTCCAGGGACACGGGGCTACAATGAGCAGTTCTTC
. TRBJ1-2 TRBV18 TRBD1 CASSPRRDRNYGYTF TGTGCCAGCTCACCCCGCAGGGACAGAAACTATGGCTACACCTTC
. TRBJ2-5 TRBV5-6 . CASSLAGRRETQYF TGTGCCAGCAGCTTGGCTGGGAGGCGAGAGACCCAGTACTTC
. TRBJ2-7 TRBV5-1 TRBD1 CASSSDRGGEQYF TGCGCCAGCAGCTCCGACAGGGGAGGCGAGCAGTACTTC
. TRBJ2-4 TRBV28 TRBD1 CASSLGGPKNIQYF TGTGCCAGCAGTCTAGGGGGCCCCAAAAACATTCAGTACTTC
. TRBJ2-5 TRBV4-2 TRBD2 CASSQELAGGWGSEETQYF TGTGCCAGCAGCCAAGAACTAGCGGGAGGTTGGGGATCTGAAGAGACCCAGTACTTC
. TRBJ2-5 TRBV6-5 . CASSYEETQYF TGTGCCAGCAGTTACGAGGAGACCCAGTACTTC
. TRBJ2-5 TRBV5-6 TRBD1 CASSMAGTGGETQYF TGTGCCAGCAGCATGGCCGGGACAGGGGGAGAGACCCAGTACTTC
. TRBJ2-6 TRBV11-3 . CASSATGSGANVLTF TGTGCCAGCAGCGCGACAGGCTCTGGGGCCAACGTCCTGACTTTC
. TRBJ2-7 TRBV5-4 . CASSTPHALGEQYF TGTGCCAGCAGCACCCCCCACGCTCTCGGGGAGCAGTACTTC
. TRBJ2-4 TRBV28 . CASSLREIQYF TGTGCCAGCAGTTTACGAGAGATTCAGTACTTC
. TRBJ2-5 TRBV11-1 . CASSLNRDPGTQYF TGTGCCAGCAGCTTAAATCGCGATCCGGGGACCCAGTACTTC
. TRBJ1-5 TRBV28 . CASSLPLEGQPQHF TGTGCCAGCAGTTTACCTTTAGAGGGTCAGCCCCAGCATTTT
. TRBJ2-1 TRBV9 TRBD2 CASSVIAGGSYNEQFF TGTGCCAGCAGCGTCATAGCGGGAGGCTCCTACAATGAGCAGTTCTTC
. TRBJ1-1 TRBV27 . CASSFGSGTEAFF TGTGCCAGCAGTTTCGGGAGCGGCACTGAAGCTTTCTTT
. TRBJ1-5 TRBV10-3 TRBD1 CAISESGGGQPQHF TGTGCCATCAGTGAATCAGGGGGCGGTCAGCCCCAGCATTTT
. TRBJ1-5 TRBV7-9 . CASSRGEAPGQPQHF TGTGCCAGCAGCCGAGGGGAGGCTCCGGGTCAGCCCCAGCATTTT
. TRBJ1-5 TRBV18 TRBD1 CASSPPTGGGQPQHF TGTGCCAGCTCACCTCCGACAGGGGGTGGTCAGCCCCAGCATTTT
. TRBJ2-5 TRBV2 . CASSPKRGETQYF TGTGCCAGCAGTCCCAAAAGGGGAGAGACCCAGTACTTC
. TRBJ2-7 TRBV12-5 TRBD2 CALKLGEGPSYEQYF TGTGCTCTCAAACTAGGGGAGGGCCCGTCCTACGAGCAGTACTTC
. TRBJ2-5 TRBV13 TRBD1 CASSYGTAQETQYF TGTGCCAGCAGCTACGGGACAGCTCAAGAGACCCAGTACTTC
. TRBJ2-7 TRBV21-1 . CASSKEIKKRERIAAVYEQYF TGTGCCAGCAGCAAAGAGATTAAAAAGCGGGAGAGGATTGCGGCGGTCTACGAGCAGTACTTC
. TRBJ1-5 TRBV19 TRBD1 CASSATDRANQPQHF TGTGCCAGTAGTGCCACCGACAGGGCAAATCAGCCCCAGCATTTT
. TRBJ1-1 TRBV11-3 TRBD1 CASSLRTGGLATEAFF TGTGCCAGCAGCTTAAGGACAGGGGGCTTGGCAACTGAAGCTTTCTTT
. TRBJ2-7 TRBV6-5 . CASSYAAGSYEQYF TGTGCCAGCAGTTACGCGGCTGGGTCCTACGAGCAGTACTTC
. TRBJ1-1 TRBV5-4 TRBD1 CASSRRTGWNTEAFF TGTGCCAGCAGCCGTCGGACAGGGTGGAACACTGAAGCTTTCTTT
. TRBJ1-1 TRBV5-6 . CASSLAPGEAFF TGTGCCAGCAGCTTGGCGCCGGGTGAAGCTTTCTTT
. TRBJ2-5 TRBV15 TRBD2 CATSRAGRETQYF TGTGCCACCAGCAGGGCCGGGAGGGAGACCCAGTACTTC
. TRBJ1-2 TRBV6-1 TRBD1 CASRGQGAFNGYTF TGTGCCAGCAGAGGACAGGGGGCTTTTAATGGCTACACCTTC
. TRBJ2-1 TRBV28 TRBD2 CASSIAGRSYNEQFF TGTGCCAGCAGCATAGCGGGCCGCTCCTACAATGAGCAGTTCTTC
. TRBJ1-2 TRBV5-4 TRBD1 CASSSGQAHYGYTF TGTGCCAGCAGCAGTGGACAGGCTCACTATGGCTACACCTTC